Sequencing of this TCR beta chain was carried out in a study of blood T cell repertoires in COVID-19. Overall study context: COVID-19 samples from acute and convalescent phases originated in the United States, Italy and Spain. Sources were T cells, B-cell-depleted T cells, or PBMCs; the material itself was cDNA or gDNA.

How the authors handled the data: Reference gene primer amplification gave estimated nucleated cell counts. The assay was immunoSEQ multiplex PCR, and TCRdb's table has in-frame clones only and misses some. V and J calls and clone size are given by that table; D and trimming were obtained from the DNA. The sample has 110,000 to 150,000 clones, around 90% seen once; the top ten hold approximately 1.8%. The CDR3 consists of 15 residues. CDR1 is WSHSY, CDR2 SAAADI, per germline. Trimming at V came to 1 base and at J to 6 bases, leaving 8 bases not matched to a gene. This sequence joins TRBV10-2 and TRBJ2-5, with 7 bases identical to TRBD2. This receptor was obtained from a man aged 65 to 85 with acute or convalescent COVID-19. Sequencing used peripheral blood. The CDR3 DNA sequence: TGCGCCAGCAGTGAGTTAACCCGACTAGCTCAGACCCAGTACTTC. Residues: CASSELTRLAQTQYF.